The following is a T cell receptor beta chain sequence with its context. After removal of 0 bases from V and 2 bases from J, the junction contained 5 bases not matched to a gene. The CDR3 sequence is 16 residues long. The germline V gene has CDR1 SGDLS and CDR2 YYNGEE. Study processing details: Estimates of nucleated cell counts were drawn from the amplification of reference gene primers. Produced via immunoSEQ multiplex PCR; TCRdb's table is partial and in-frame only. V and J calls and clone size are given by that table; D and trimming were obtained from the DNA. The sample records 70,000 to 95,000 clones, over 80% being singletons. These data belong to a study of blood T cell repertoires in COVID-19. Study context: Both acute and convalescent COVID-19 samples were obtained from the United States, Italy and Spain. In each case, the material was cDNA or gDNA derived from T cells, B-cell-depleted T cells, or PBMCs.

The sequence was obtained from a woman in her sixties with active COVID-19. The sequencing input was peripheral blood. The chain employs TRBV9 and TRBJ2-1, with 7 bases identical to TRBD2. This CDR3 is CASSVGGRRTYNEQFF. The CDR3 bases are TGTGCCAGCAGCGTAGGCGGGAGACGTACCTACAATGAGCAGTTCTTC.